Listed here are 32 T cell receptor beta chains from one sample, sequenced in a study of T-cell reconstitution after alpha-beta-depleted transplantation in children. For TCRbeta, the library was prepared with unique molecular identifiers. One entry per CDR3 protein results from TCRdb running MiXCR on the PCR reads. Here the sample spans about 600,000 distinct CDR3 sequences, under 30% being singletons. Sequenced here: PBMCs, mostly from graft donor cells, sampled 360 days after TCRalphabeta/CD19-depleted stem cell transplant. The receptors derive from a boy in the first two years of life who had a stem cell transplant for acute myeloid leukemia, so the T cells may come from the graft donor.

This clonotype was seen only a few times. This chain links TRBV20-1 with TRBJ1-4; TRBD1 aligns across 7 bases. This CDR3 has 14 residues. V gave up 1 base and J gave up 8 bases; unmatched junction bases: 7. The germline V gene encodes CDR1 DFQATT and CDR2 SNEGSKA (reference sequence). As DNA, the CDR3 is TGCAGTGCTAGAGTTGGAGGGGGCAGGGAAAAACTGTTTTTT. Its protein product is CSARVGGGREKLFF.

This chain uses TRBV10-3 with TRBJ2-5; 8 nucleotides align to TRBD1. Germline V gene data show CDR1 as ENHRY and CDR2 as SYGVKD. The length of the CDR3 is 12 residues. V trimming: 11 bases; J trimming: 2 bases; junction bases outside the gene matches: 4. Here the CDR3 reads CAPRTGQETQYF. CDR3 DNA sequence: TGTGCCCCCCGGACAGGGCAAGAGACCCAGTACTTC.

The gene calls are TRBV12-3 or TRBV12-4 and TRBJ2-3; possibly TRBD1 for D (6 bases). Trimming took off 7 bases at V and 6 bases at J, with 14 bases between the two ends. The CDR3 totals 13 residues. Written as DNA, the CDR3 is TGTGCCAGCACTCAAAAGCAGGGGGATACGCAGTATTTT. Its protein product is CASTQKQGDTQYF.

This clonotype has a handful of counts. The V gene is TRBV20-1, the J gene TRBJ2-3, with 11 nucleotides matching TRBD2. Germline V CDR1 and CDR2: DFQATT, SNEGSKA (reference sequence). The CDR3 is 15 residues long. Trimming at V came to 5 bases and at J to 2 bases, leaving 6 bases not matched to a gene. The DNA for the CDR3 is TGCAGTGCTTCAACACTAGCGGGGGACACAGATACGCAGTATTTT. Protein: CSASTLAGDTDTQYF.

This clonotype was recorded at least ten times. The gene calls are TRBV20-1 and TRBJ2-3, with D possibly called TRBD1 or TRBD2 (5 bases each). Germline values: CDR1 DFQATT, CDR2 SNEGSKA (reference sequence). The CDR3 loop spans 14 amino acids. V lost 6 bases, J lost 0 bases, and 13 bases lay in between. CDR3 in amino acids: CSASGRTSTDTQYF. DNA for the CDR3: TGCAGTGCCTCGGGACGGACTAGCACAGATACGCAGTATTTT.

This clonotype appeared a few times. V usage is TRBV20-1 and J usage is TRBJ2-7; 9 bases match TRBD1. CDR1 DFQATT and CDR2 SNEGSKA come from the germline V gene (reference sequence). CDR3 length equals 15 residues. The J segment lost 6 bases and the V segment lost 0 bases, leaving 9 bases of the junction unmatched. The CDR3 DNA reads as TGCAGTGCTAGAGATCTAGACGAGGGACAGGGCGAGCAGTACGTC. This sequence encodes CSARDLDEGQGEQYV.

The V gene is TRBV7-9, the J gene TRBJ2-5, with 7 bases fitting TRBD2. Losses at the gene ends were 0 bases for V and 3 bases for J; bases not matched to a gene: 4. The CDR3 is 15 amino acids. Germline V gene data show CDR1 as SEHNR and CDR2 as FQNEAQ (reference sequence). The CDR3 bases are TGTGCCAGCAGCTTAGCACTAGCGCGTGAAGAGACCCAGTACTTC. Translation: CASSLALAREETQYF.

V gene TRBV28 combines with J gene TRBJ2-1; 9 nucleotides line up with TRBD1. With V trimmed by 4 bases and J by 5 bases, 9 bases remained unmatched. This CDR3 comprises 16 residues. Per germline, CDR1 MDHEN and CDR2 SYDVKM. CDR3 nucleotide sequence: TGTGCCAGCAGTTCCGGGACAGGGTCGTTTGACAATGAGCAGTTCTTC. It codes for CASSSGTGSFDNEQFF.

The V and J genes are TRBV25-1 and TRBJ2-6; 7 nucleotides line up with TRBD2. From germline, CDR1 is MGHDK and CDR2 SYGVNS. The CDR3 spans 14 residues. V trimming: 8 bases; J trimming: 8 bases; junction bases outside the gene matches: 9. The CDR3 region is CASSLWEGSNVLTF. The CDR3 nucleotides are TGTGCCAGCTCTCTTTGGGAGGGCTCCAACGTCCTGACTTTC.

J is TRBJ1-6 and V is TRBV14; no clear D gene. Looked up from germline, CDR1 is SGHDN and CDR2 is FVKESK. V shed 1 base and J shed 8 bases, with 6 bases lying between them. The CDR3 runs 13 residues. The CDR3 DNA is TGTGCCAGCAGCCAAGCTGTCTATTCACCCCTCCACTTT. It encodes CASSQAVYSPLHF.

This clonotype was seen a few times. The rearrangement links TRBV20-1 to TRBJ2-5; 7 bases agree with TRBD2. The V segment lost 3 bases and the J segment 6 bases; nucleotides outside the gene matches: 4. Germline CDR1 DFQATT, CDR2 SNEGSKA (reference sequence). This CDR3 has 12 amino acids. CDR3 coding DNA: TGCAGTGCTAGCGGGGGGTTAAAGACCCAGTACTTC. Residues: CSASGGLKTQYF.

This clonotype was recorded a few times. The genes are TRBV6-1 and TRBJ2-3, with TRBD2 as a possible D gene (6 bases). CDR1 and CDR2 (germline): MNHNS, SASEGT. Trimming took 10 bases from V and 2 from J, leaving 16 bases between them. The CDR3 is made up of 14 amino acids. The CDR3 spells CATGETSDTDTQYF. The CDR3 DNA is TGTGCCACGGGGGAGACCTCTGACACAGATACGCAGTATTTT.

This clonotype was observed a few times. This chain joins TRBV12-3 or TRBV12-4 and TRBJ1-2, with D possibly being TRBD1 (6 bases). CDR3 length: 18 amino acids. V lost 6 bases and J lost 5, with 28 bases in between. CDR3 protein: CASSPSSSQQGSRYGYTF. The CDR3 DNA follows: TGTGCCAGCAGCCCCTCTTCCTCCCAACAGGGTTCTCGGTATGGCTACACCTTC.

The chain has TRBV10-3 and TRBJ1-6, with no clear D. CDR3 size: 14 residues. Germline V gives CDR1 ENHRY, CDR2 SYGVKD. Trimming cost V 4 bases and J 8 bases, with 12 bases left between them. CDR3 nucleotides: TGTGCCATCAGTGGGCGGGATGGGGATTCACCCCTCCACTTT. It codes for CAISGRDGDSPLHF.

DNA for the CDR3: TGTGCCAGCAGCTTTTCCCCGGGAACTGAAGCTTTCTTT. It encodes CASSFSPGTEAFF. The gene calls are TRBV7-2 and TRBJ1-1; D ambiguous. CDR3 length: 13 amino acids. CDR1 is SGHTA, CDR2 FQGNSA, per germline. Between the trimmed V and J ends, which lost 3 bases and 5 bases, there was a span of 10 bases.

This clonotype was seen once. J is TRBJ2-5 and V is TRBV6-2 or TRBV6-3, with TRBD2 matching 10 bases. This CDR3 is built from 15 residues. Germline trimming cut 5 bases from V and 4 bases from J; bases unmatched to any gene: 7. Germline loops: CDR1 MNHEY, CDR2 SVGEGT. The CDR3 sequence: CASSVRTSGPETQYF. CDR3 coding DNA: TGTGCCAGCAGTGTCCGGACTAGCGGACCAGAGACCCAGTACTTC.

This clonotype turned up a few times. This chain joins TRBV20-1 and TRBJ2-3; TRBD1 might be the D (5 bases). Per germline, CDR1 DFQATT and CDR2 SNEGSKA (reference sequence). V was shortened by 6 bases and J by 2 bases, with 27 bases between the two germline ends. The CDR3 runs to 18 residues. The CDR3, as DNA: TGCAGTGCCACCGACACGAAGGGGCCCACAGACCACACAGATACGCAGTATTTT. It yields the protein CSATDTKGPTDHTDTQYF.

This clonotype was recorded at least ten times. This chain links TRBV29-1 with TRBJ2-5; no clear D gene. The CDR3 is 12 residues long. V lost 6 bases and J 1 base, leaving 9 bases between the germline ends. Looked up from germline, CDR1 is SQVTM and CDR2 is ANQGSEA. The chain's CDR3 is CSVDKIQETQYF. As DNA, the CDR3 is TGCAGCGTCGACAAGATCCAAGAGACCCAGTACTTC.

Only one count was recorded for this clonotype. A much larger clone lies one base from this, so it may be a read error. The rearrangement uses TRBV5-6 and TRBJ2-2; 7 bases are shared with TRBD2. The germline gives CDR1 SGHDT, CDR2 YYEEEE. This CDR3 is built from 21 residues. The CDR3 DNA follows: TGTGCCAGGAGCTCAGGTTTGGAGTTTCCGGCACAGCGGGGAAGCACCGGGGAGCTGTTTTTT. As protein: CARSSGLEFPAQRGSTGELFF.

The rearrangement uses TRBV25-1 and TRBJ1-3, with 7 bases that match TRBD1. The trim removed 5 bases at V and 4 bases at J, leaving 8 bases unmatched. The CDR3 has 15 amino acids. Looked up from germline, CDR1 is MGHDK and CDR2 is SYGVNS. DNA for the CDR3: TGTGCCAGCAGTTTAACAGGGGCCGCCGGAAACACCATATATTTT. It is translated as CASSLTGAAGNTIYF.

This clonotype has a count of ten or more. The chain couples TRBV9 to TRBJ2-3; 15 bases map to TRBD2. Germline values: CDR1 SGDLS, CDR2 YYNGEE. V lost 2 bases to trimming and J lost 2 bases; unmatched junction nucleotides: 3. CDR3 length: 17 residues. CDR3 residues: CASSVGLAGGFTDTQYF. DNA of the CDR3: TGTGCCAGCAGCGTCGGACTAGCGGGGGGGTTCACAGATACGCAGTATTTT. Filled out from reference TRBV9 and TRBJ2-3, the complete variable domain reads DSGVTQTPKHLITATGQRVTLRCSPRSGDLSVYWYQQSLDQGLQFLIQYYNGEERAKGNILERFSAQQFPDLHSELNLSSLELGDSALYFCASSVGLAGGFTDTQYFGPGTRLTVL.

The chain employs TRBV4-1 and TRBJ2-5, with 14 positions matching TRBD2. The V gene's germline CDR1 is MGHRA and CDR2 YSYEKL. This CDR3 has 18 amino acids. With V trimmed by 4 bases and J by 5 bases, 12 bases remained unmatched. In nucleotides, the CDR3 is TGCGCCAGCAGCCGAGGGACTAGCGGGGGAGCCTTTTGGGAGACCCAGTACTTC. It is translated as CASSRGTSGGAFWETQYF.

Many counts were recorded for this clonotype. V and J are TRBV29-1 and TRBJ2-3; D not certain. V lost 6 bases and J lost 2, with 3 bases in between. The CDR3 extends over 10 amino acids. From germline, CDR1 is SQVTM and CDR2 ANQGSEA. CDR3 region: CSVSTDTQYF. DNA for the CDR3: TGCAGCGTCTCCACAGATACGCAGTATTTT.

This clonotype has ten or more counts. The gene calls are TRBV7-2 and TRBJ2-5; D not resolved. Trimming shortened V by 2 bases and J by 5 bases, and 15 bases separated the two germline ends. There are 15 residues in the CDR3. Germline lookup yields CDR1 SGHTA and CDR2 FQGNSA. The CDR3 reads CASSLITQRAETQYF. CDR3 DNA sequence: TGTGCCAGCAGCTTAATCACTCAAAGGGCGGAGACCCAGTACTTC.

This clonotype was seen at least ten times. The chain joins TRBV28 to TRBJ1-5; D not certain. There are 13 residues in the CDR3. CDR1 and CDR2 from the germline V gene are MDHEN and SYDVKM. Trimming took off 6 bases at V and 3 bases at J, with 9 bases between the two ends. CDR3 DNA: TGTGCCAGCAGACCTGCTTACAATCAGCCCCAGCATTTT. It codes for CASRPAYNQPQHF.

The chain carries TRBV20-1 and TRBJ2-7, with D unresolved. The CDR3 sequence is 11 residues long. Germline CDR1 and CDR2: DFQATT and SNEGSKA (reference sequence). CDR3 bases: TGCAGCGCTCCCAAGGACTACGAGCAGTACGTC. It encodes CSAPKDYEQYV.

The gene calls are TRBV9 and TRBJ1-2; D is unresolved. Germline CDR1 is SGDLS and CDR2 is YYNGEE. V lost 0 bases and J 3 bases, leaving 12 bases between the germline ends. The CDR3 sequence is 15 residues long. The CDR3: CASSVGAVSDYGYTF. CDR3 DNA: TGTGCCAGCAGCGTAGGGGCGGTTAGCGACTATGGCTACACCTTC.

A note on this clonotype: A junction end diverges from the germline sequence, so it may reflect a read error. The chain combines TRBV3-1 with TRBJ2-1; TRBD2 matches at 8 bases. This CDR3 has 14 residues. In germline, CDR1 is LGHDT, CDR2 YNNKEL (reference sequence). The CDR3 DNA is TGTGCCAGCAGCCAAAGGGCTCGCGGGACTAGTGCAATCTTC. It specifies CASSQRARGTSAIF.

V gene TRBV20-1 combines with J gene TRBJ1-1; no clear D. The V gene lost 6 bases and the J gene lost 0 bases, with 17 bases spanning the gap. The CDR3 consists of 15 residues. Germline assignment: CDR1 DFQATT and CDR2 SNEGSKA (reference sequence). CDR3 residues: CSAPPYDRLNTEAFF. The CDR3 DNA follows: TGCAGTGCCCCCCCTTATGACCGCTTGAACACTGAAGCTTTCTTT.

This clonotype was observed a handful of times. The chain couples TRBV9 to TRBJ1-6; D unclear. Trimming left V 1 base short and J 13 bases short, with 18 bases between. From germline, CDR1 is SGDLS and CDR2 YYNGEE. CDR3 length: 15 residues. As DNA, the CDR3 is TGTGCCAGCAGCGTATCCGGACGACCCCCGGATCCCCTCCACTTT. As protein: CASSVSGRPPDPLHF.

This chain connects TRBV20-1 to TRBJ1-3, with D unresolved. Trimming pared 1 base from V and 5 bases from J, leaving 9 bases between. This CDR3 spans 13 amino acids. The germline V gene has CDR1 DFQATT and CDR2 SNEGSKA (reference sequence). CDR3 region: CSARAGGRNTIYF. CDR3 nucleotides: TGCAGTGCTAGAGCTGGAGGGAGAAACACCATATATTTT.

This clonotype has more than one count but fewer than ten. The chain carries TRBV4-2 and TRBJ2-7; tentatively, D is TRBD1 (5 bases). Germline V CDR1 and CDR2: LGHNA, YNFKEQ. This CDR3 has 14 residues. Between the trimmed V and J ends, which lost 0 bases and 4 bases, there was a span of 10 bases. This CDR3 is CASSQEWGAYEQYV. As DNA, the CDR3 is TGTGCCAGCAGCCAAGAATGGGGCGCATACGAGCAGTACGTC.